The 15 T cell receptor beta chains below come from one sample, sequenced in a study of cytomegalovirus exposure and HLA in healthy donors. Primers for the PCR totalled 60 Vbeta and 13 Jbeta. Produced via immunoSEQ multiplex PCR; TCRdb's table is partial and in-frame only. The sample contains 130,000 or so clones, 80% of which appear only once. Input material: PBMCs. All receptors come from a man aged 25 to 40 in good health and CMV-seronegative.

The V call is TRBV27, the J call TRBJ2-7; TRBD2 matches 7 bases. The CDR3 is 16 amino acids. The trim removed 5 bases at V and 0 bases at J, leaving 10 bases unmatched. Germline CDR1 is MNHEY and CDR2 is SMNVEV (reference sequence). CDR3 coding DNA: TGTGCCAGCAGTCCTTCTGCGGGAGAGAGCTCCTACGAGCAGTACTTC. Protein sequence: CASSPSAGESSYEQYF.

The chain uses TRBV5-6 and TRBJ2-1; the match to TRBD2 covers 11 bases. The V and J ends lost 5 bases and 6 bases, in that order; junction bases with no gene match: 10. The germline gives CDR1 SGHDT, CDR2 YYEEEE. The CDR3 extends over 16 amino acids. CDR3 residues: CASRARTGTSGNEQFF. The CDR3 bases are TGTGCCAGCAGGGCTAGAACCGGGACTAGCGGCAATGAGCAGTTCTTC.

The genes are TRBV7-3 and TRBJ2-2, with TRBD1 matching over 9 bases. V gave up 5 bases and J gave up 6 bases; unmatched junction bases: 13. The CDR3 totals 17 residues. Germline V gene data show CDR1 as SGHTA and CDR2 as FQGTGA. Here the CDR3 DNA reads TGTGCCAGCAGCCTGAACGCCGGGACAGGGAGCGCCGGGGAGCTGTTTTTT. Amino acid sequence: CASSLNAGTGSAGELFF.

The chain carries TRBV6-5 and TRBJ2-3; tentatively, D is TRBD2 (5 bases). CDR1 is MNHEY, CDR2 SVGAGI, per germline. The CDR3 consists of 15 residues. V was cut by 5 bases and J by 8 bases, with 20 bases left in between. CDR3 nucleotides: TGTGCCAGCAGTCGGGGTCGGCAAACACAGAGTACGCAGTATTTT. It yields the protein CASSRGRQTQSTQYF.

The CDR3 loop reads CASTDRVDGYTF. The CDR3 coding sequence is TGTGCCAGCACCGACAGGGTTGATGGCTACACCTTC. The gene calls are TRBV7-9 and TRBJ1-2, with 7 bases identical to TRBD1. With 7 bases clipped from V and 6 bases from J, the junction kept 5 bases outside the gene matches. The CDR3 spans 12 residues. Germline CDR1 and CDR2: SEHNR and FQNEAQ (reference sequence).

This clone appeared a single time. The CDR3 reads CASRSRGHEQYF. The CDR3, as DNA: TGTGCCAGCAGGTCCAGGGGCCACGAGCAGTACTTC. The chain carries TRBV6-5 and TRBJ2-7; weak D call: TRBD1 (6 bases). V gave up 6 bases and J gave up 5 bases, with 11 bases separating them. CDR3 size: 12 residues. Looked up from germline, CDR1 is MNHEY and CDR2 is SVGAGI.

There are a few counts of this clone. The genes are TRBV6-5 and TRBJ1-1, with D maybe TRBD1 (6 bases). Trimming shortened V by 4 bases and J by 1 base, and 13 bases separated the two germline ends. Germline values: CDR1 MNHEY, CDR2 SVGAGI. The CDR3 contains 15 residues. The CDR3 DNA reads as TGTGCCAGCAGTTGGGGCAGGGGAGCGAACACTGAAGCTTTCTTT. This gives the protein CASSWGRGANTEAFF.

The V call is TRBV25-1, the J call TRBJ1-1; perhaps TRBD1 as D (6 bases). The V end was cut by 6 bases, the J end by 3 bases, with 11 bases between. CDR3 length: 13 residues. Germline CDR1 reads MGHDK; CDR2 reads SYGVNS. CDR3 sequence: CASSQGYDTEAFF. The CDR3 bases are TGTGCCAGCAGCCAGGGGTACGACACTGAAGCTTTCTTT. The full variable domain, rest sourced from reference TRBV25-1 and TRBJ1-1, is EADIYQTPRYLVIGTGKKITLECSQTMGHDKMYWYQQDPGMELHLIHYSYGVNSTEKGDLSSESTVSRIRTEHFPLTLESARPSHTSQYLCASSQGYDTEAFFGQGTRLTVV.

This chain joins TRBV29-1 and TRBJ2-1, with 14 bases lining up with TRBD2. V gave up 1 base and J gave up 3 bases; unmatched junction bases: 5. The CDR3 length is 17 residues. Looked up from germline, CDR1 is SQVTM and CDR2 is ANQGSEA. CDR3 coding DNA: TGCAGCGTTGAAGGCGGGACTAGCGGGGGTTACTACAATGAGCAGTTCTTC. Translated: CSVEGGTSGGYYNEQFF.

J is TRBJ1-5 and V is TRBV30; 9 bases map to TRBD1. Losses at the gene ends were 3 bases for V and 3 bases for J; bases not matched to a gene: 6. CDR3 length equals 15 residues. Per the germline V gene, CDR1 is GTSNPN and CDR2 is SVGIG (reference sequence). CDR3 sequence: CAWSHRGLNNQPQHF. CDR3 DNA sequence: TGTGCCTGGAGCCACAGGGGGCTAAACAATCAGCCCCAGCATTTT.

V and J are TRBV7-9 and TRBJ2-4, with D possibly TRBD1 on 5 matching bases. Trimming removed 2 bases at V and 5 bases at J, with 13 bases between. Germline assignment: CDR1 SEHNR and CDR2 FQNEAQ (reference sequence). The CDR3 runs 15 residues. The CDR3 DNA follows: TGTGCCAGCAGCTTAACTCAGGGTCCTCAAAACATTCAGTACTTC. Amino acids: CASSLTQGPQNIQYF. The variable domain in full, with the rest retrieved from reference TRBV7-9 and TRBJ2-4, is DTGVSQNPRHKITKRGQNVTFRCDPISEHNRLYWYRQTLGQGPEFLTYFQNEAQLEKSRLLSDRFSAERPKGSFSTLEIQRTEQGDSAMYLCASSLTQGPQNIQYFGAGTRLSVL.

The V call is TRBV4-1, the J call TRBJ2-1; 10 bases map to TRBD1. Germline lookup yields CDR1 MGHRA and CDR2 YSYEKL. This CDR3 spans 17 amino acids. After removal of 3 bases from V and 5 bases from J, the junction contained 10 bases not matched to a gene. The CDR3 loop reads CASSQEPGQGSNNEQFF. The CDR3 DNA reads as TGCGCCAGCAGCCAGGAGCCGGGACAGGGGTCCAACAATGAGCAGTTCTTC.

This chain joins TRBV5-1 and TRBJ2-1; TRBD2 matches at 9 bases. Trimming at V came to 4 bases and at J to 11 bases, leaving 7 bases not matched to a gene. The germline CDR1 and CDR2 sequences are SGHRS and YFSETQ. The CDR3 is 13 amino acids. CDR3 bases: TGCGCCAGCAGCGCCCCCGCGGGAGGGAAGCAGTTCTTC. Translating gives CASSAPAGGKQFF.

The count of this clone is one. The chain couples TRBV5-1 to TRBJ1-4; the match to TRBD1 covers 7 bases. Trimming at V came to 4 bases and at J to 6 bases, leaving 12 bases not matched to a gene. This CDR3 has 16 amino acids. Germline CDR1 SGHRS, CDR2 YFSETQ. Here the CDR3 DNA reads TGCGCCAGCAGCCAGGGTAGAGGGGGCGGATATGAAAAACTGTTTTTT. Translating it yields CASSQGRGGGYEKLFF.

This chain links TRBV28 with TRBJ2-5, with no clear D. Trimming stripped 7 bases from V and 5 bases from J, with 14 bases between. The germline gives CDR1 MDHEN, CDR2 SYDVKM. The CDR3 is 13 amino acids. As DNA, the CDR3 is TGTGCCAGCACCTCCTACGGTCGGGAGACCCAGTACTTC. This gives the protein CASTSYGRETQYF.